Below are 13 T cell receptor beta chains sequenced from a single sample in a study of neurological immune-mediated disorders. TCRdb recomputed calls from the 5' RACE reads with MiXCR, one row per CDR3 protein. This table holds about 38,000 distinct CDR3 sequences, about 9.9% found once. The sample taken for sequencing was CD4+ T cells from blood. The receptors here all came from a woman in her 30s with HTLV-1-associated myelopathy (HAM/TSP).

This chain joins TRBV5-1 and TRBJ2-3; D gene unclear. V lost 7 bases and J 2 bases, leaving 20 bases between the germline ends. The CDR3 has 16 residues. Germline CDR1 SGHRS, CDR2 YFSETQ. The CDR3 DNA is TGCGCCAGCGGGCGCTCTTGGACGGGCGACACAGATACGCAGTATTTT. Its protein product is CASGRSWTGDTDTQYF.

This clonotype was picked up many times. The rearrangement uses TRBV30 and TRBJ2-3, with 8 bases identical to TRBD2. The V gene end was trimmed by 0 bases and the J gene end by 0 bases; junction bases not matched to a gene: 11. There are 18 residues in the CDR3. In germline, CDR1 is GTSNPN, CDR2 SVGIG (reference sequence). This CDR3 reads CAWSVTRGGRTSTDTQYF. In DNA form, the CDR3 reads TGTGCCTGGAGTGTAACTCGGGGGGGCCGAACGAGCACAGATACGCAGTATTTT.

This clonotype has at least ten counts. The rearrangement links TRBV5-1 to TRBJ2-2; 7 bases match TRBD1. Unmatched junction bases numbered 9, after V lost 9 bases and J lost 4 bases. Per the germline V gene, CDR1 is SGHRS and CDR2 is YFSETQ. CDR3 length: 14 residues. In DNA form, the CDR3 reads TGCGCCACCTCGGGACAGCCGGTCACCGGGGAGCTGTTTTTT. This translates into CATSGQPVTGELFF. Using reference TRBV5-1 and TRBJ2-2 for the parts outside the CDR3, the full variable domain is KAGVTQTPRYLIKTRGQQVTLSCSPISGHRSVSWYQQTPGQGLQFLFEYFSETQRNKGNFPGRFSGRQFSNSRSEMNVSTLELGDSALYLCATSGQPVTGELFFGEGSRLTVL.

This clonotype showed up many times. The J gene is TRBJ1-2, the V gene TRBV20-1; TRBD1 aligns across 7 bases. This CDR3 comprises 14 residues. The germline gives CDR1 DFQATT, CDR2 SNEGSKA (reference sequence). V lost 0 bases, J lost 2 bases, and 3 bases stayed unmatched. CDR3 in amino acids: CSARDQDRNYGYTF. The CDR3 nucleotides are TGCAGTGCTAGAGATCAGGACAGGAACTATGGCTACACCTTC.

This clonotype was counted at least ten times. J is TRBJ1-2 and V is TRBV6-6, with 10 positions matching TRBD1. Losses at the gene ends were 6 bases for V and 1 base for J; bases not matched to a gene: 5. CDR1 is MNHNY, CDR2 SVGAGI, per germline (reference sequence). The CDR3 length is 15 residues. The CDR3 region is CASRKDRGDNYGYTF. The CDR3, as DNA: TGTGCCAGCAGAAAGGACAGGGGGGATAACTATGGCTACACCTTC.

This chain joins TRBV7-9 and TRBJ1-2; 9 bases agree with TRBD1. The CDR3 consists of 16 residues. V shed 2 bases, J shed 8 bases, and the junction held 12 bases outside the gene matches. The germline gives CDR1 SEHNR, CDR2 FQNEAQ (reference sequence). DNA of the CDR3: TGTGCCAGCAGCTTATACTACAACAGGGGGCAGAAGGGCTACACCTTC. Its translation: CASSLYYNRGQKGYTF. Filled out from reference TRBV7-9 and TRBJ1-2, the complete variable domain reads DTGVSQNPRHKITKRGQNVTFRCDPISEHNRLYWYRQTLGQGPEFLTYFQNEAQLEKSRLLSDRFSAERPKGSFSTLEIQRTEQGDSAMYLCASSLYYNRGQKGYTFGSGTRLTVV.

This clonotype came up many times. V is TRBV20-1 and J is TRBJ2-7, with TRBD1 identical over 8 bases. V shed 4 bases and J 7 bases; nucleotides not matched to a gene: 9. Germline CDR1 reads DFQATT; CDR2 reads SNEGSKA (reference sequence). This CDR3 contains 13 residues. In nucleotides, the CDR3 is TGCAGTGCTACGGGACAGGCAATCGGGGAGCAGTACTTC. It translates to CSATGQAIGEQYF.

Many counts were recorded for this clonotype. The genes are TRBV20-1 and TRBJ2-3; TRBD2 agrees at 8 bases. CDR3 length: 15 residues. Germline-derived CDR1 and CDR2 are DFQATT and SNEGSKA (reference sequence). The trim removed 0 bases at V and 2 bases at J, leaving 4 bases unmatched. The CDR3 loop reads CSARDGGGPTDTQYF. As DNA, the CDR3 is TGCAGTGCTAGAGATGGCGGGGGGCCCACAGATACGCAGTATTTT.

The table lists this clonotype with many counts. The CDR3 DNA reads TGCGCCAGCAGGTCGGACAGGGCCCCTGGAAACACCATATATTTT. This gives the protein CASRSDRAPGNTIYF. The chain combines TRBV5-1 with TRBJ1-3, with 8 nucleotides matching TRBD1. Germline CDR1 SGHRS, CDR2 YFSETQ. The CDR3 has 15 amino acids. Trimming removed 5 bases from V and 2 bases from J; junction bases left unmatched: 6.

This clonotype came up many times. This chain links TRBV5-1 with TRBJ2-6; 7 bases are a match to TRBD1. Trimming cost V 0 bases and J 2 bases; bases outside gene matches: 5. CDR1 and CDR2 (germline): SGHRS, YFSETQ. This CDR3 comprises 17 residues. CDR3: CASSLANRGAGANVLTF. The DNA for the CDR3 is TGCGCCAGCAGCTTGGCCAACAGGGGCGCTGGGGCCAACGTCCTGACTTTC.

This clonotype is medium-sized. The rearrangement joins TRBV5-5 to TRBJ1-1; TRBD1 matches at 9 bases. V trimming: 4 bases; J trimming: 3 bases; junction bases outside the gene matches: 7. This CDR3 is 15 amino acids long. Germline-derived CDR1 and CDR2 are SGHKS and YYEKEE (reference sequence). The CDR3 region is CASSREQGADTEAFF. The CDR3 coding sequence is TGTGCCAGCAGCCGCGAACAGGGGGCAGACACTGAAGCTTTCTTT.

This clonotype was counted at least ten times. This rearrangement joins TRBV3-1 to TRBJ2-2, with D perhaps matching TRBD1 (6 bases). The CDR3 totals 19 residues. Trimming removed 1 base at V and 7 bases at J, with 25 bases between. CDR1 is LGHDT and CDR2 is YNNKEL in the germline V gene (reference sequence). The CDR3 sequence is CASSQGGAGTQLVGGELFF. CDR3 nucleotide sequence: TGTGCCAGCAGCCAAGGGGGCGCCGGGACACAGCTTGTTGGCGGGGAGCTGTTTTTT. The full variable domain, completed using reference TRBV3-1 and TRBJ2-2, is DTAVSQTPKYLVTQMGNDKSIKCEQNLGHDTMYWYKQDSKKFLKIMFSYNNKELIINETVPNRFSPKSPDKAHLNLHINSLELGDSAVYFCASSQGGAGTQLVGGELFFGEGSRLTVL.

This clonotype was counted at least ten times. V and J are TRBV10-3 and TRBJ1-1; 7 nucleotides match TRBD1. V was clipped by 7 bases and J by 0 bases; unmatched bases: 2. Germline CDR1 is ENHRY and CDR2 is SYGVKD. The CDR3 runs to 13 residues. The CDR3 loop is CAITGTVNTEAFF. For the CDR3, the DNA is TGTGCCATCACCGGGACAGTGAACACTGAAGCTTTCTTT.